These T cell receptor beta chains were read from a single sample in a study of chemoradiotherapy in HPV16-positive cancers. The repertoire was sequenced with immunoSEQ multiplex PCR; TCRdb's copy has only in-frame clones and lacks some. The sample contains about 22,000 clones, approximately 90% of which appear only once. The sample consisted of blood, taken from a patient who underwent chemoradiotherapy. The receptors here all came from a human donor with HPV-associated anogenital cancer. Both conserved end residues are part of each CDR3. A D gene is named only where the DNA matches it firmly. Clone size, where shown, is once, few, many, or a class for clones that have expanded.

clone_size,v_call,j_call,d_call,cdr3_aa,cdr3_nt
.,TRBV29-1,TRBJ2-5,.,CSVDRGGETQYF,TGCAGCGTTGACAGGGGGGGAGAGACCCAGTACTTC
.,TRBV11-2,TRBJ1-4,TRBD1,CASSTRTGGGEKLFF,TGTGCCAGCAGCACCAGGACAGGGGGCGGCGAAAAACTGTTTTTT
.,TRBV7-8,TRBJ1-4,.,CASTFEGGNEKLFF,TGTGCCAGCACATTCGAGGGGGGGAATGAAAAACTGTTTTTT
few,TRBV30,TRBJ1-5,TRBD1,CAWGQGLNQPQHF,TGTGCCTGGGGACAGGGGCTCAATCAGCCCCAGCATTTT
.,TRBV11-2,TRBJ2-7,.,CASSRAVLGESSSEQYF,TGTGCCAGCAGCCGGGCCGTACTAGGGGAAAGTTCCAGCGAGCAGTACTTC
.,TRBV19,TRBJ1-2,.,CASSIFGGDYGYTF,TGTGCCAGTAGTATTTTTGGGGGTGACTATGGCTACACCTTC
.,TRBV18,TRBJ1-3,.,CASSPPTPVSGNTIYF,TGTGCCAGCTCACCACCCACACCCGTCTCTGGAAACACCATATATTTT
.,TRBV7-2,TRBJ1-2,TRBD1,CASSQGGRGQNYGYTF,TGTGCCAGCAGCCAGGGAGGGAGGGGGCAGAACTATGGCTACACCTTC
.,TRBV5-1,TRBJ1-6,.,CASSLEGYNSPLHF,TGCGCCAGCAGCTTGGAGGGTTATAATTCACCCCTCCACTTT
.,TRBV7-8,TRBJ2-1,.,CASGLVYNEQFF,TGTGCCAGCGGCTTGGTCTACAATGAGCAGTTCTTC
.,TRBV5-1,TRBJ2-3,TRBD2,CASSDRTSGGALGDTQYF,TGCGCCAGCAGCGACAGGACTAGCGGGGGGGCCTTAGGAGATACGCAGTATTTT
.,TRBV28,TRBJ1-5,TRBD1,CASSLGTGGQPQHF,TGTGCCAGCAGTCTAGGGACAGGGGGCCAGCCCCAGCATTTT
few,TRBV5-3,TRBJ1-6,TRBD1,CARSLSFPGTGVKEGNSPLHF,TGTGCCAGAAGCCTGTCATTTCCCGGGACAGGGGTAAAAGAGGGGAATTCACCCCTCCACTTT
.,TRBV6-4,TRBJ2-2,.,CASSESRAGTGELFF,TGTGCCAGCAGTGAGTCAAGGGCCGGAACCGGGGAGCTGTTTTTT
.,TRBV5-1,TRBJ2-5,TRBD2,CASSLRSSGGAGETQYF,TGCGCCAGCAGCTTGAGGTCGAGCGGGGGGGCCGGGGAGACCCAGTACTTC
.,TRBV9,TRBJ2-3,TRBD2,CASSVEWTSGESTDTQYF,TGTGCCAGCAGCGTAGAATGGACTAGCGGAGAAAGCACAGATACGCAGTATTTT
.,TRBV7-2,TRBJ2-2,.,CASSSDTGELFF,TGTGCCAGCAGTTCTGACACCGGGGAGCTGTTTTTT
few,TRBV19,TRBJ2-3,TRBD2,CASSRSSGGSTDTQYF,TGTGCCAGTAGTAGGTCTAGCGGGGGGTCGACAGATACGCAGTATTTT
.,TRBV5-5,TRBJ1-6,.,CASSLFRAGEDNSPLHF,TGTGCCAGCAGCTTGTTTAGGGCTGGGGAAGATAATTCACCCCTCCACTTT
.,TRBV19,TRBJ1-5,TRBD1,CASSMGQGAGGEPQHF,TGTGCCAGTAGTATGGGACAGGGGGCCGGTGGGGAGCCCCAGCATTTT
.,TRBV11-1,TRBJ1-3,TRBD1,CASSSMDRQSGNTIYF,TGTGCCAGCAGCTCCATGGACAGGCAGTCTGGAAACACCATATATTTT
.,TRBV28,TRBJ2-7,TRBD2,CASSGTSGGRTYEQYF,TGTGCCAGCAGTGGGACTAGCGGGGGCCGAACCTACGAGCAGTACTTC
.,TRBV2,TRBJ2-7,.,CASSEGRGQLNYEQYF,TGTGCCAGCAGTGAAGGGAGGGGACAGCTTAACTACGAGCAGTACTTC
.,TRBV23-1,TRBJ2-2,.,CASSHRIRGTGELFF,TGCGCCAGCAGTCACCGGATTCGGGGCACCGGGGAGCTGTTTTTT
.,TRBV7-2,TRBJ1-5,.,CASRAGGQVGQPQHF,TGTGCCAGCAGGGCGGGTGGGCAGGTAGGACAGCCCCAGCATTTT
.,TRBV5-1,TRBJ2-3,.,CASARFPGSFPDTQYF,TGCGCCAGCGCCCGTTTTCCGGGTAGCTTCCCAGATACGCAGTATTTT
once,TRBV5-8,TRBJ2-7,.,CASSLRAPSYEQYF,TGTGCCAGCAGCTTGCGGGCCCCCTCCTACGAGCAGTACTTC
once,TRBV2,TRBJ2-2,.,CASRTQSAGATGELFF,TGTGCCAGCAGGACACAGAGCGCTGGGGCCACCGGGGAGCTGTTTTTT
.,TRBV29-1,TRBJ1-2,TRBD1,CSVDATTGAGYTF,TGCAGCGTTGATGCAACTACAGGGGCTGGCTACACCTTC
.,TRBV20-1,TRBJ1-1,.,CSVTGAFF,TGCAGTGTGACGGGAGCTTTCTTT
.,TRBV5-6,TRBJ1-4,.,CASSTPIGGHSLNEKLFF,TGTGCCAGCAGCACGCCTATCGGGGGACATTCACTTAATGAAAAACTGTTTTTT
once,TRBV6-5,TRBJ1-1,.,CASSDDRYTEAFF,TGTGCCAGCAGTGATGACCGATACACTGAAGCTTTCTTT
.,TRBV5-1,TRBJ1-6,.,CASSLSGNSPLHF,TGCGCCAGCAGCTTGTCCGGGAATTCACCCCTCCACTTT
.,TRBV7-2,TRBJ1-5,.,CASNQAGSSNQPQHF,TGTGCCAGCAACCAGGCAGGGAGTAGCAATCAGCCCCAGCATTTT
.,TRBV9,TRBJ2-5,.,CASSVAGARETQYF,TGTGCCAGCAGCGTAGCAGGGGCGCGGGAGACCCAGTACTTC
.,TRBV25-1,TRBJ2-1,.,CASSEGRAVFF,TGTGCCAGCAGTGAAGGCAGGGCAGTGTTCTTC
.,TRBV30,TRBJ2-2,.,CAWSVTMNTGELFF,TGTGCCTGGAGTGTGACGATGAACACCGGGGAGCTGTTTTTT
.,TRBV5-1,TRBJ2-1,TRBD1,CASSLAVRGGTNEQFF,TGCGCCAGCAGCTTGGCCGTTAGAGGGGGCACGAATGAGCAGTTCTTC